This TCR beta chain appears in the sequencing data of a study of blood T cell repertoires in COVID-19 (dated by TCRdb to about 2020). General notes on the study: Collaborator samples came from the United States, Italy and Spain and covered acute and convalescent phases of COVID-19. The prospective study material was composed of cDNA or gDNA derived from T cells, B-cell-depleted T cells, or PBMCs. Sample metadata almost always included a de-identified subject ID, COVID-19 status, age in years and sex. The samples were drawn from two sources: the first 160 participants of the ongoing ImmuneRACE study, and about 1,300 subjects contributed by 6 global collaborators. The repertoires were released in a freely available public database intended as a resource for research on the immune response to SARS-CoV-2. Deeply sampled blood TCRbeta repertoires from subjects exposed to, actively infected with, or recovered from COVID-19 were included in the dataset. Where available, HLA class I and class II types were obtained from metadata supplied by the sample provider rather than from assay-based typing. Overall results and qualifications from the work: The quantity of clinical and demographic metadata differed by source and by participant and was supplied without curation.

Concerning this clone itself: Its target antigen remains unknown. No much larger clone exists at a distance of one base, and base qualities are not known.

The cysteine opens and the phenylalanine closes a CDR3 of 15 amino acids. Left in the record is the CDR3 DNA by itself, 45 bases read in frame from the first base. CDR1 LGHNA and CDR2 YSLEER were looked up in the germline V gene. Unmatched junction bases come to 9, with V trimmed by 3 bases and J by 7 bases. TCRbeta CDR3 regions were amplified from genomic DNA by means of the immunoSEQ Assay, a bias-controlled multiplex PCR. As for how the authors treated the data: The number of nucleated cells in each sample was estimated from the amplification of reference gene primers within the assay. Sequence reads were collapsed and filtered to measure the absolute abundance of every unique TCRbeta CDR3 rearrangement. For each sample, productive Simpson clonality was calculated as the square root of Simpson's diversity index across productive rearrangements. Held by TCRdb, this immuneACCESS table contains in-frame sequences only and omits some clones. Under half of the omission traces to an unresolved V gene where checked; the cause of the rest is unknown. V, J and clone size were drawn from that table, and D and trimming were deduced from the DNA. The sample yields fewer than 300,000 clones; 80% to 95% were counted once. The ten largest clones take up around 1.1% of the sample.

Enrolling through a virtual design, the prospective study's participants ranged in age from roughly 18 to 95 years and lived across roughly 23 United States geographic areas. In the prospective study, participants were assigned to cohorts based on the clinical history participants reported in a screening survey and a study questionnaire. ImmuneRACE Cohort 3 recovered participants were defined by two consecutive negative NP/OP PCR tests, healthcare professional clearance, or symptom resolution. In the prospective study, whole blood, serum and a nasopharyngeal or oropharyngeal swab were collected from each participant by mobile phlebotomists. Prospective study participants could optionally give additional blood draws and questionnaires over an approximately two-month period. Before DNA extraction, blood samples from the prospective study were shipped at room temperature or frozen.

The sequence links TRBV4-3 to TRBJ2-7; 10 bases in the middle match TRBD1. The clonotype originates from a woman in her thirties who had recovered from COVID-19. The sequencing input was PBMCs or T cells enriched from blood (not recorded which). Read as DNA, the sequence is TGCGCCAGCAGCCATTCCGGGACAGGGGATGGGGAGCAGTACTTC. Its coded protein is CASSHSGTGDGEQYF.